This T cell receptor beta chain stems from a study of CD8+CD57+ T cells in acquired aplastic anemia. Study at large: Roughly 3 ug was the average amount of DNA from sorted CD4+ and CD8+ cells.

Whole-study findings and limits: No significant patient-versus-control difference appeared in CD8+ Simpson's diversity.

TCR beta VDJ and CDR3 profiles were obtained from a genomic DNA template. In TCRdb, the reads were re-called with MiXCR into one record per CDR3 protein. In the table there are approximately 190,000 distinct CDR3 sequences, under 55% of which are singletons. The CDR3 length is 12 residues. V was cut by 0 bases and J by 8 bases, with 6 bases left in between. Flow cytometry had shown expanded CD8+CD57+ cells in the patients chosen for sequencing. The cohort consisted entirely of patients having severe acquired aplastic anemia. This clonotype was recorded many times. What it recognizes is unknown. The TCR comes from a human donor with aplastic anemia. The chain links TRBV12-3 or TRBV12-4 to TRBJ2-3; D remains unclear. Specimen: sorted CD4+, CD8+, or CD8+CD57+ T cells (not recorded which) from PBMCs. For the CDR3, the DNA is TGTGCCAGCAGTTTAGCCCAAACTACGCAGTATTTT. This codes for CASSLAQTTQYF.